A single sample is the source of the 16 T cell receptor beta chains below, sequenced in a study of shared clonotypes between healthy human individuals. Sequencing used immunoSEQ multiplex PCR; TCRdb keeps in-frame clones, though not all of them. Of about a million clones in the sample, 65% to 80% are singletons; the top ten hold roughly 1.4%. The specimen was memory CD4+ T cells sorted from blood. Subset in this sample: CD45RA-negative fraction. These receptors came from a man younger than 35 in good health.

About this clone: Compared with germline, one end of the junction differs, possibly owing to a read error. The chain is built from TRBV5-1 and TRBJ1-5; maybe TRBD1 (5 bases). CDR3 size: 15 residues. Germline-derived CDR1 and CDR2 are SGHRS and YFSETQ. DNA of the CDR3: TGCGCCAGCAGCCTCGGGGGGTATAGCGATCAGCCCCAGCATTTT. Translating gives CASSLGGYSDQPQHF.

This clone appeared once. The chain is built from TRBV10-3 and TRBJ2-6; D is perhaps TRBD1 (6 bases). The CDR3 consists of 17 residues. CDR1 is ENHRY and CDR2 is SYGVKD in the germline V gene. With 6 bases removed from V and 0 bases from J, the gap between germline ends came to 15 bases. The CDR3 spells CAISESGQLSGANVLTF. The CDR3 DNA reads TGTGCCATCAGCGAGAGCGGACAGCTCTCTGGGGCCAACGTCCTGACTTTC.

This chain uses TRBV2 with TRBJ2-5, with D tentatively TRBD2 (5 bases). This CDR3 contains 13 residues. Germline CDR1 and CDR2: SNHLY and FYNNEI. Trimming pared 6 bases from V and 7 bases from J, leaving 15 bases between. In DNA, the CDR3 is TGTGCCAGCAGACCCCTCCCTGGAGGGACCCAGTACTTC. Protein product: CASRPLPGGTQYF.

This chain connects TRBV28 to TRBJ1-1; no definite D call. There are 15 residues in the CDR3. V lost 7 bases, J lost 4 bases, and 19 bases lay in between. Germline V gene lookup returns CDR1 MDHEN and CDR2 SYDVKM. CDR3 sequence (DNA): TGTGCCAGCACCACTGGTATGAGGGCAGGCACTGAAGCTTTCTTT. It yields the protein CASTTGMRAGTEAFF. The variable domain in full, completed from reference TRBV28 and TRBJ1-1, reads DVKVTQSSRYLVKRTGEKVFLECVQDMDHENMFWYRQDPGLGLRLIYFSYDVKMKEKGDIPEGYSVSREKKERFSLILESASTNQTSMYLCASTTGMRAGTEAFFGQGTRLTVV.

The chain combines TRBV10-2 with TRBJ2-1; 9 bases match TRBD2. V trimming: 10 bases; J trimming: 3 bases; junction bases outside the gene matches: 7. The V gene's germline CDR1 is WSHSY and CDR2 SAAADI. CDR3 length: 14 residues. Written as DNA, the CDR3 is TGCGCCACCAGGGGTAGCGGGAGCTACAATGAGCAGTTCTTC. This translates into CATRGSGSYNEQFF.

This chain connects TRBV7-2 to TRBJ2-3; no firm D call. The germline V gene has CDR1 SGHTA and CDR2 FQGNSA. V lost 7 bases and J lost 8, with 13 bases in between. This CDR3 is built from 12 residues. CDR3 region: CASTSILGTQYF. The CDR3 DNA follows: TGTGCCAGCACCTCAATCCTGGGTACGCAGTATTTT.

This sequence joins TRBV6-5 and TRBJ2-7; 11 positions match TRBD1. Germline CDR1 reads MNHEY; CDR2 reads SVGAGI. CDR3 length: 15 amino acids. V lost 2 bases and J lost 5; bases outside the gene matches: 5. CDR3 loop: CASSYTRDRGNEQYF. DNA of the CDR3: TGTGCCAGCAGTTACACGAGGGACAGGGGGAACGAGCAGTACTTC.

DNA for the CDR3: TGTGCCAGCAGCTTTGGGTCCGGGACTAGCAGTCAAGAGACCCAGTACTTC. This encodes CASSFGSGTSSQETQYF. The rearrangement joins TRBV7-9 to TRBJ2-5; TRBD2 matches 9 bases. The ends lost 3 bases at V and 2 bases at J; junction bases unmatched: 10. CDR3 length: 17 amino acids. CDR1 and CDR2 from the germline V gene are SEHNR and FQNEAQ (reference sequence).

The V and J genes are TRBV9 and TRBJ1-2, with a weak D call TRBD1 (6 bases). The CDR3 runs 15 residues. Trimming stripped 0 bases from V and 4 bases from J, with 13 bases between. The germline gives CDR1 SGDLS, CDR2 YYNGEE. The CDR3 protein is CASSVGGQATYGYTF. CDR3 DNA sequence: TGTGCCAGCAGCGTAGGGGGACAAGCGACCTATGGCTACACCTTC.

The chain couples TRBV4-1 to TRBJ2-7; the match to TRBD1 covers 9 bases. Germline V gene data show CDR1 as MGHRA and CDR2 as YSYEKL. The CDR3 totals 14 residues. J lost 5 bases, V lost 8 bases, and 10 bases had no gene match. CDR3: CASARNGQGNEQYF. CDR3 sequence (DNA): TGCGCCAGCGCCCGGAACGGACAGGGGAACGAGCAGTACTTC.

In its sample, this clone was seen once. The V call is TRBV5-1, the J call TRBJ2-7, with a possible D match to TRBD1 (5 bases). There are 13 residues in the CDR3. V lost 4 bases to trimming and J lost 3 bases, with 11 bases between them. Germline lookup yields CDR1 SGHRS and CDR2 YFSETQ. CDR3 loop: CASSAGRLYEQYF. The CDR3 region has the DNA TGCGCCAGCAGCGCAGGGCGCCTCTACGAGCAGTACTTC.

V is TRBV14 and J is TRBJ2-2; no definite D call. The germline V and J ends were trimmed by 1 base and 4 bases, with 7 bases remaining between them. The CDR3 is made up of 14 amino acids. The germline CDR1 and CDR2 sequences are SGHDN and FVKESK. CDR3 sequence: CASSQVYGTGELFF. In DNA, the CDR3 is TGTGCCAGCAGCCAAGTTTACGGCACCGGGGAGCTGTTTTTT.

The chain recombines TRBV9 with TRBJ2-2; no definite D call. Trimming stripped 3 bases from V and 7 bases from J, with 13 bases between. This CDR3 has 14 amino acids. Germline loops: CDR1 SGDLS, CDR2 YYNGEE. In DNA, the CDR3 is TGTGCCAGCAGCGCTATCCTGGGCAGCGGGGAGCTGTTTTTT. Translated: CASSAILGSGELFF.

The chain is built from TRBV28 and TRBJ1-3, with 9 positions matching TRBD1. V shed 11 bases and J 0 bases; nucleotides not matched to a gene: 8. The V gene's germline CDR1 is MDHEN and CDR2 SYDVKM. The CDR3 runs to 15 residues. The chain's CDR3 is CAGQTGGHSGNTIYF. The CDR3 nucleotides are TGTGCCGGCCAGACAGGGGGTCACTCTGGAAACACCATATATTTT.

This clone came up a few times. The chain combines TRBV5-1 with TRBJ1-1; 9 bases map to TRBD1. Germline CDR1 and CDR2: SGHRS and YFSETQ. CDR3 length: 14 residues. V lost 4 bases and J lost 4; bases outside the gene matches: 5. CDR3 sequence reads: CASSATTGGTEAFF. CDR3 DNA: TGCGCCAGCAGCGCTACGACAGGGGGCACTGAAGCTTTCTTT.

The chain joins TRBV2 to TRBJ2-2, with a tentative D call TRBD2 (5 bases). Germline V gives CDR1 SNHLY, CDR2 FYNNEI. CDR3 size: 14 residues. V lost 2 bases and J 5 bases, leaving 9 bases between the germline ends. The DNA for the CDR3 is TGTGCCAGCAGTGAACCTCCGGGGACCGGGGAGCTGTTTTTT. Amino acid sequence: CASSEPPGTGELFF.